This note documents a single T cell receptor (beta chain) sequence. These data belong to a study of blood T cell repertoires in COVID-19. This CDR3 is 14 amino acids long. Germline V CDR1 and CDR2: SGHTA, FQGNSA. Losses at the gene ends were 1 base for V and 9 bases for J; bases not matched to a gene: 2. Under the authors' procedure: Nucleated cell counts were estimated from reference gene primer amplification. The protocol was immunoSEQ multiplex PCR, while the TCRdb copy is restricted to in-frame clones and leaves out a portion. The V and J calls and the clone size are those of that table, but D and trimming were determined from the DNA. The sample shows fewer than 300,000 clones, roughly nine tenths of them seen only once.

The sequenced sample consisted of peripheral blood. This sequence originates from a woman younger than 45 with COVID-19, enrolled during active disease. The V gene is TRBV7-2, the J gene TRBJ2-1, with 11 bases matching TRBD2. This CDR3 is CASSLGSGRVEQFF. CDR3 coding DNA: TGTGCCAGCAGCTTAGGTAGCGGGAGGGTTGAGCAGTTCTTC.